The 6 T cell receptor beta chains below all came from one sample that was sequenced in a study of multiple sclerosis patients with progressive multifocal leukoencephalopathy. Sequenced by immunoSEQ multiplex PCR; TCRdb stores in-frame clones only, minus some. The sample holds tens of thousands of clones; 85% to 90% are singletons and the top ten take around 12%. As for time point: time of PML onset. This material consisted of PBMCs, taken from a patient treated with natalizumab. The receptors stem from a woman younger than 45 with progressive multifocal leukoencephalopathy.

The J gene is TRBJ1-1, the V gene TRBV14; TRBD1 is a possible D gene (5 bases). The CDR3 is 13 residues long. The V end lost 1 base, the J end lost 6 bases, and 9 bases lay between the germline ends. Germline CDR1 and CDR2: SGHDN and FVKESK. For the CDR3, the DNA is TGTGCCAGCAGCCAAGTAGTCAGGGCTGAAGCTTTCTTT. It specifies CASSQVVRAEAFF.

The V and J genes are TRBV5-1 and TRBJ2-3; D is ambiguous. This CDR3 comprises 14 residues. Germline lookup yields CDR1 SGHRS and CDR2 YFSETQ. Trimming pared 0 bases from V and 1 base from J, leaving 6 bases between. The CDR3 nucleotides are TGCGCCAGCAGCTTGGCGGTGGGCACAGATACGCAGTATTTT. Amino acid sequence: CASSLAVGTDTQYF.

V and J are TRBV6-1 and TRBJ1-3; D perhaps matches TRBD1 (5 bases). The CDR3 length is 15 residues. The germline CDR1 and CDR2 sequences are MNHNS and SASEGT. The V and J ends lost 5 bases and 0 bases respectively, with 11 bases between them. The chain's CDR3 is CASSTRQSSGNTIYF. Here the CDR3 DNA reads TGTGCCAGCAGTACCAGACAGTCCTCTGGAAACACCATATATTTT.

The CDR3 reads CASSEKGLGTLNTEAFF. CDR3 bases: TGTGCCAGCAGTGAAAAGGGGTTAGGCACTTTGAACACTGAAGCTTTCTTT. This chain joins TRBV2 and TRBJ1-1; D is perhaps TRBD1 (5 bases). CDR3 length equals 17 residues. V lost 2 bases and J 0 bases, leaving 16 bases between the germline ends. The germline gives CDR1 SNHLY, CDR2 FYNNEI.

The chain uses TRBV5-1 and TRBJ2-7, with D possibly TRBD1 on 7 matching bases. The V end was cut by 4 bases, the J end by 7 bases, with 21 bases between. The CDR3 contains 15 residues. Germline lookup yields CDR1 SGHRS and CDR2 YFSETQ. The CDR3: CASSGTVPNGGEQYF. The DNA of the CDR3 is TGCGCCAGCAGCGGGACAGTCCCGAATGGAGGGGAGCAGTACTTC.

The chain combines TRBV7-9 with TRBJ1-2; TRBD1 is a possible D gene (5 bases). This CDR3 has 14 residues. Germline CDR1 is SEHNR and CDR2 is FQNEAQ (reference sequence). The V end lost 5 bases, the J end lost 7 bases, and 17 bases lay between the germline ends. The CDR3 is CASSPPRGGTGYTF. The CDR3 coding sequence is TGTGCCAGCAGCCCACCCCGGGGGGGAACTGGCTACACCTTC.